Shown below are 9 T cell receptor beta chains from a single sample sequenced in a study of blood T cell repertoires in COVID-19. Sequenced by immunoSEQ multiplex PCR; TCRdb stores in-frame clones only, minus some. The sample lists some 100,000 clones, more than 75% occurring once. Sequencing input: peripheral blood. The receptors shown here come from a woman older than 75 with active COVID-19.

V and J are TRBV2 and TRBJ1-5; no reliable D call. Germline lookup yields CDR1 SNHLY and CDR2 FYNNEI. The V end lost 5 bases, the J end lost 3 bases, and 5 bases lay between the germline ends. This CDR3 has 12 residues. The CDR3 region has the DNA TGTGCCAGCAGTTCAGACAATCAGCCCCAGCATTTT. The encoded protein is CASSSDNQPQHF.

CDR3 protein: CASRGLAGDWMSYEQYF. The DNA of the CDR3 is TGTGCCAGCAGGGGACTAGCGGGAGACTGGATGTCCTACGAGCAGTACTTC. V and J are TRBV11-2 and TRBJ2-7; 14 positions agree with TRBD2. Germline V lookup: CDR1 SGHAT, CDR2 FQNNGV. CDR3 length: 17 residues. The J segment lost 1 base and the V segment lost 6 bases, leaving 8 bases of the junction unmatched.

CDR3 loop: CAWSHGGTGAFEYTF. CDR3 in DNA: TGTGCCTGGAGCCACGGAGGGACAGGGGCCTTTGAGTACACCTTC. The J gene is TRBJ1-2, the V gene TRBV30, with 10 bases aligning to TRBD1. Germline values: CDR1 GTSNPN, CDR2 SVGIG (reference sequence). Trimming took 3 bases from V and 11 from J; bases not matched to a gene: 15. The CDR3 runs 15 residues.

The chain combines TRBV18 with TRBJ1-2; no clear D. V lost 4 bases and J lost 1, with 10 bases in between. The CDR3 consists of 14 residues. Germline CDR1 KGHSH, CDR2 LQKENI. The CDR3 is CASSQGRINYGYTF. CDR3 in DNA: TGTGCCAGCTCACAAGGCAGGATTAACTATGGCTACACCTTC.

CDR3 protein: CASSSLDKNTEAFF. In nucleotides, the CDR3 is TGTGCCAGCAGCTCCCTCGACAAGAACACTGAAGCTTTCTTT. V gene TRBV3-1 (or the pseudogene TRBV3-2) combines with J gene TRBJ1-1; the D is unclear. Germline CDR1 is LGHDT and CDR2 is YNNKEL (reference sequence). The CDR3 totals 14 residues. Between the trimmed V and J ends, which lost 5 bases and 1 base, there was a span of 11 bases.

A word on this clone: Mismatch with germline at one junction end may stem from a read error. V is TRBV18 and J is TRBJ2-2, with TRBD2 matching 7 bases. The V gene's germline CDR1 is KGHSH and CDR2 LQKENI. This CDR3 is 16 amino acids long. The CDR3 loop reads CASSSPTSQNTGELFF. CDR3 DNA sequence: TGTGCCAGCTCATCACCGACTAGCCAGAACACCGGGGAGCTGTTTTTT.

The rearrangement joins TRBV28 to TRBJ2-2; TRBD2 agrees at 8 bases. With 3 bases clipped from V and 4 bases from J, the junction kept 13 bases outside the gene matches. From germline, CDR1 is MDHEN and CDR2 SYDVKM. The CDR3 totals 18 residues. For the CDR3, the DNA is TGTGCCAGCAGTTTTCTCTCTAGCGGGTACGGCAGCACCGGGGAGCTGTTTTTT. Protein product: CASSFLSSGYGSTGELFF.

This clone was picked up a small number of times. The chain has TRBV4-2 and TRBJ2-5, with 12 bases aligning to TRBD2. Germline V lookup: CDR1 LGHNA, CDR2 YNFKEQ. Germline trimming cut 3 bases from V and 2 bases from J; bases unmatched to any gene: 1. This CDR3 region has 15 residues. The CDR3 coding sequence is TGTGCCAGCAGCCACGGGACTAGCGGGCAAGAGACCCAGTACTTC. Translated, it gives CASSHGTSGQETQYF.

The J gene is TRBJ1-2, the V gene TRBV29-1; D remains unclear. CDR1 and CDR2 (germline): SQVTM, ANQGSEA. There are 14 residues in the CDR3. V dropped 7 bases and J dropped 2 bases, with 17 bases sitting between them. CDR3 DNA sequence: TGCAGCGCCATCACTGAAAACCTAAACTATGGCTACACCTTC. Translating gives CSAITENLNYGYTF.